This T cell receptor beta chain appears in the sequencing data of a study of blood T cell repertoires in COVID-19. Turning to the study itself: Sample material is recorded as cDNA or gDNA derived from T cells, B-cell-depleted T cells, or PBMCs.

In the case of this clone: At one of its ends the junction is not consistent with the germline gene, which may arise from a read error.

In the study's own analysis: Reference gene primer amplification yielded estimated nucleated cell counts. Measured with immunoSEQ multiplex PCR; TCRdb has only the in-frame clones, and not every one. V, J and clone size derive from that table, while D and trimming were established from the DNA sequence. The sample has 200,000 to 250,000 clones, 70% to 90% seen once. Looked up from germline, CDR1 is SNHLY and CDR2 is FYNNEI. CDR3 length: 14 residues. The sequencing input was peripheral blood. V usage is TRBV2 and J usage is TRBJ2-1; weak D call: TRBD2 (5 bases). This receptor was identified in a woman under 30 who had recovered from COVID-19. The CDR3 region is CASGDYGGYNEQFF. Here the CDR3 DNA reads TGTGCCAGCGGTGACTACGGTGGCTACAATGAGCAGTTCTTC.